This is a list of T cell receptor beta chains from one sample in a study of cytomegalovirus exposure and HLA in healthy donors. Here immunoSEQ multiplex PCR was the method, and the copy in TCRdb shows in-frame clones only, minus some. Among tens of thousands of clones listed, 85% to 90% were seen once. Sequencing used PBMCs. These receptors all come from a man aged 18 to 29 in good health and CMV-seronegative. The CDR3 runs from the conserved cysteine through the conserved F or W. The size field is filled for only some rows; it gives once, few, many or a size class.

clone_size: .; v_call: TRBV4-2; cdr3_aa: CASSHRASGSGEQFF
clone_size: few; v_call: TRBV18; cdr3_aa: CASSPLGQGFSVYEQYF
clone_size: .; v_call: TRBV6-4; cdr3_aa: CASGRDSNTEAFF
clone_size: .; v_call: TRBV9; cdr3_aa: CASSVAGQGALGGELFF
clone_size: .; v_call: TRBV9; cdr3_aa: CASSRQGMNTEAFF
clone_size: .; v_call: TRBV5-3; cdr3_aa: CARSPTSGRREGTDTQYF
clone_size: .; v_call: TRBV28; cdr3_aa: CASSTRDRGPGNQPQHF
clone_size: .; v_call: TRBV4-2; cdr3_aa: CASSQDSVSTDTQYF
clone_size: .; v_call: TRBV7-9; cdr3_aa: CASSPQGAQETQYF
clone_size: .; v_call: TRBV9; cdr3_aa: CASSTTGVGNSPLHF
clone_size: .; v_call: TRBV7-9; cdr3_aa: CAGNGAGNTDTQYF
clone_size: .; v_call: TRBV7-3; cdr3_aa: CASSSDRGFYNEQFF
clone_size: .; v_call: TRBV28; cdr3_aa: CASSTRQGLGGEKLFF
clone_size: .; v_call: TRBV7-2; cdr3_aa: CASSLGGTGGYEQYF
clone_size: once; v_call: TRBV7-3; cdr3_aa: CASSLDRGRGNEQFF
clone_size: few; v_call: TRBV11-2; cdr3_aa: CASSLIVTSNYEQYF
clone_size: .; v_call: TRBV30; cdr3_aa: CAWKGNPVTGELFF
clone_size: .; v_call: TRBV7-2; cdr3_aa: CASSLGIRGNTEAFF
clone_size: .; v_call: TRBV28; cdr3_aa: CALSGRRGSGNTIYF
clone_size: .; v_call: TRBV7-9; cdr3_aa: CASSLVPQDNEQFF
clone_size: .; v_call: TRBV27; cdr3_aa: CASKFGGNEQFF
clone_size: few; v_call: TRBV28; cdr3_aa: CASSLVYSNQPQHF
clone_size: .; v_call: TRBV7-8; cdr3_aa: CASTLGLVASGELFF
clone_size: once; v_call: TRBV27; cdr3_aa: CASSQQGAVRSDTQYF
clone_size: .; v_call: TRBV7-9; cdr3_aa: CASSQTAKGKNYNSPLHF
clone_size: .; v_call: TRBV7-8; cdr3_aa: CASSFIPGQGLYDYGYTF
clone_size: .; v_call: TRBV18; cdr3_aa: CASSPVGSGDTEAFF
clone_size: once; v_call: TRBV6-5; cdr3_aa: CASSYSGERNQPQHF
clone_size: .; v_call: TRBV28; cdr3_aa: CASSLLQGYGYTF
clone_size: .; v_call: TRBV7-3; cdr3_aa: CASSRLGGNSPLHF
clone_size: .; v_call: TRBV28; cdr3_aa: CASSLGGPNQPQHF
clone_size: .; v_call: TRBV18; cdr3_aa: CASSPLSSGDTEAFF
clone_size: .; v_call: TRBV11-2; cdr3_aa: CASSLVRGTGHSYEQYF
clone_size: .; v_call: TRBV28; cdr3_aa: CASRTPGQGKYF
clone_size: few; v_call: TRBV7-8; cdr3_aa: CASSLVGTSGCSPFF